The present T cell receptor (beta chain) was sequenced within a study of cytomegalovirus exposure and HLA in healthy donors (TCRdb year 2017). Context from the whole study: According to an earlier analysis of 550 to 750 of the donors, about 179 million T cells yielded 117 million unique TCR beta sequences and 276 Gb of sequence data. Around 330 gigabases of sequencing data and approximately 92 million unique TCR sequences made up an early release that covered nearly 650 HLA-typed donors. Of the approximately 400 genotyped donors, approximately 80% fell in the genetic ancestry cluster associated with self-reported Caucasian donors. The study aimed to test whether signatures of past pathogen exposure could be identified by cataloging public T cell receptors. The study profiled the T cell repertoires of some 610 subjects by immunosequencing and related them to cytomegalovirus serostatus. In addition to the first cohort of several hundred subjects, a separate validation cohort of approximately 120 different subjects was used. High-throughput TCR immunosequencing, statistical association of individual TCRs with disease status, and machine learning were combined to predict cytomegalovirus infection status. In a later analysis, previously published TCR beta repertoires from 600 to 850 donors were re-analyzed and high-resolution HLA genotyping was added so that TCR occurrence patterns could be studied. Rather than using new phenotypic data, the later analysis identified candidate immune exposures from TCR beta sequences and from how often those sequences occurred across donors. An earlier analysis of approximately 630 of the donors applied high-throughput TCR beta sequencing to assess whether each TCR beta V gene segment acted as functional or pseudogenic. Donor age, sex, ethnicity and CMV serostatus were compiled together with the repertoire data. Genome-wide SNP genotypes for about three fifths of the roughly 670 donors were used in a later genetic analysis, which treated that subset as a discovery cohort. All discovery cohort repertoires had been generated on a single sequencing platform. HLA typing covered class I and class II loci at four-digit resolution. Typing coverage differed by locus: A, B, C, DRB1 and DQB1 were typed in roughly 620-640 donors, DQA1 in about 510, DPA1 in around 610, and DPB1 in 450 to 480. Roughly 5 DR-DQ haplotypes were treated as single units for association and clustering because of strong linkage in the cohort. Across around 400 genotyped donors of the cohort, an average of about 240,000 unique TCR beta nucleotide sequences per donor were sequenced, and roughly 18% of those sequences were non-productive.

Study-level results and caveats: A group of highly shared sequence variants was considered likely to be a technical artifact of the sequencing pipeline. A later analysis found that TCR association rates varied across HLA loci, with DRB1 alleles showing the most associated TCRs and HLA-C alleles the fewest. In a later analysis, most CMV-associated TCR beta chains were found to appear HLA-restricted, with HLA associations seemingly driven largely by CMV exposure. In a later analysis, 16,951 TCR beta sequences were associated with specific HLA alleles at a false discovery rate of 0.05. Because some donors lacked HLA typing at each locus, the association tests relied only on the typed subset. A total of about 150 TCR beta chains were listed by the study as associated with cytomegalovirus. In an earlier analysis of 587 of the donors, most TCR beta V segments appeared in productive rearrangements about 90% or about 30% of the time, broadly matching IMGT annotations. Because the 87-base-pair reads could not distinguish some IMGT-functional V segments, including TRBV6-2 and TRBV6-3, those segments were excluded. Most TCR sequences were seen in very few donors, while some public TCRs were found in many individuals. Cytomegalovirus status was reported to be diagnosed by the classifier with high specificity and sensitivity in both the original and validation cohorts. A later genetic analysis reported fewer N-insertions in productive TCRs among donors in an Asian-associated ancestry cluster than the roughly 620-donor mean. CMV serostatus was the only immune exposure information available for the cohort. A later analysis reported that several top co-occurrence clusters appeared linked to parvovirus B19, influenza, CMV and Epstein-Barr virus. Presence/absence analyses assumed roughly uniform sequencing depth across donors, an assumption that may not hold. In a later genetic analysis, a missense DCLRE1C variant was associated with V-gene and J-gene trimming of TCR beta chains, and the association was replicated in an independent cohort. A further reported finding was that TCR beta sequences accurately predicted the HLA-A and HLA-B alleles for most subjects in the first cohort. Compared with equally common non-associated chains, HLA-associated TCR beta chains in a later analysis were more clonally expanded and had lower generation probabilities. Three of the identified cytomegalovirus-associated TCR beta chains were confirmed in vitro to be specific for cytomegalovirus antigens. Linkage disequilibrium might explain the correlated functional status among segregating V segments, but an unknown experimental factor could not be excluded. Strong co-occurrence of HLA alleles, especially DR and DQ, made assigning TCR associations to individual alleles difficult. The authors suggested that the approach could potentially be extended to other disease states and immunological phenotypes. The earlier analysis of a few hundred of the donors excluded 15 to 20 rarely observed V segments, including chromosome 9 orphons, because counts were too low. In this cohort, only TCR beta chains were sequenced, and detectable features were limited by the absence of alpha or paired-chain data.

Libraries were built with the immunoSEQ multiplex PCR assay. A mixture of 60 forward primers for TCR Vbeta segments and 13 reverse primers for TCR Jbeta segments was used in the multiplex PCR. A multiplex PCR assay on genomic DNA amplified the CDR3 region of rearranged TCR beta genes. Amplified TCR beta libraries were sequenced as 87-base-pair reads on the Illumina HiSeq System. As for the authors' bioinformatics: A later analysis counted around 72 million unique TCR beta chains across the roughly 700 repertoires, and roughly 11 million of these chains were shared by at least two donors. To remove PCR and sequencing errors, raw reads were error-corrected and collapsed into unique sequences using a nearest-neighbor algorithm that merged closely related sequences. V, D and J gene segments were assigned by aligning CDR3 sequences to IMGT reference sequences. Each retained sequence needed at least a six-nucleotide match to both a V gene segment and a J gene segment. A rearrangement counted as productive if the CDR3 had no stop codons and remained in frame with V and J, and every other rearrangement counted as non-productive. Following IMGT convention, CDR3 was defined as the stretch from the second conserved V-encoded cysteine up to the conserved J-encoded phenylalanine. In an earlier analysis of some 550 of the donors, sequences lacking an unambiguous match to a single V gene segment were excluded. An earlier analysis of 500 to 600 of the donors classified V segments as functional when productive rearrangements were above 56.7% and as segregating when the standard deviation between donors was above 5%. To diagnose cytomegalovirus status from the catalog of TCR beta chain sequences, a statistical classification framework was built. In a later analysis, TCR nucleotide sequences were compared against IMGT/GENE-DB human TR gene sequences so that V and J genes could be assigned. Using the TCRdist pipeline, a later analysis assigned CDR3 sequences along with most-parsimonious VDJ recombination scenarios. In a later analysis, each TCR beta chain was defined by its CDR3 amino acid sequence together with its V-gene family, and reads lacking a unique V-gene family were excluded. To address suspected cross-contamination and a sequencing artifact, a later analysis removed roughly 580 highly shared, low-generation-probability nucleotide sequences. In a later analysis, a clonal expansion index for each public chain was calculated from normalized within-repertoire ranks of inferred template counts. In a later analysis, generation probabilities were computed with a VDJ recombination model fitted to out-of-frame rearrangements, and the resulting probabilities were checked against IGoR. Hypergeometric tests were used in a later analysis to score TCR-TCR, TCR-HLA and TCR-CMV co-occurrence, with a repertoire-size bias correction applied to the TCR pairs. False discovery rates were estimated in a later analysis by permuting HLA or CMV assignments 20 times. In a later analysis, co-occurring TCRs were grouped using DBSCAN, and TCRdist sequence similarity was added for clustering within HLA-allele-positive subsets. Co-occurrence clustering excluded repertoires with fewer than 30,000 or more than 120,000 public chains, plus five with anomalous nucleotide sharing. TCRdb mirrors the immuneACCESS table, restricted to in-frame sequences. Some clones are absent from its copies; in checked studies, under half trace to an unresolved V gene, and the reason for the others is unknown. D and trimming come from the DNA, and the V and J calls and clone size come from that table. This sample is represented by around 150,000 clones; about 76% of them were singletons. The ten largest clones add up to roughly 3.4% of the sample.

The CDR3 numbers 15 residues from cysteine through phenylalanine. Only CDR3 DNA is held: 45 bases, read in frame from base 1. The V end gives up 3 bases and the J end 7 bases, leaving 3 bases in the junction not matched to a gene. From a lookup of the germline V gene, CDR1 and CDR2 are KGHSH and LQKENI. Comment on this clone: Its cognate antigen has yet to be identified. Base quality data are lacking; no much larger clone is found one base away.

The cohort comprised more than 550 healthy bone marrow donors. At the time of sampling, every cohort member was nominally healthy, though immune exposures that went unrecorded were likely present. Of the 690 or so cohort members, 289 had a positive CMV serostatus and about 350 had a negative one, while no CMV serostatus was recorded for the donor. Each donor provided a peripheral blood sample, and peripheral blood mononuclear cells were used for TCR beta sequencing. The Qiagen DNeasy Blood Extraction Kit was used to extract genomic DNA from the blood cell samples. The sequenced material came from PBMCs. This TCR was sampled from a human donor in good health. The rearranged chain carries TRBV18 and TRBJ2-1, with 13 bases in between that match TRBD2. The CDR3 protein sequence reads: CASSPGTSGKNEQFF. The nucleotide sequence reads TGTGCCAGCTCACCCGGGACTAGCGGGAAGAATGAGCAGTTCTTC.